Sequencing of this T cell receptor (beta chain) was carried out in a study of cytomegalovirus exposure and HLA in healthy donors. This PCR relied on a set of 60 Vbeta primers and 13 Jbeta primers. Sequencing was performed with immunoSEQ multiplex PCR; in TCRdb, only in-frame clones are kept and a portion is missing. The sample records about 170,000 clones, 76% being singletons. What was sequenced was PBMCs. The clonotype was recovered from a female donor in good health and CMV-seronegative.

The CDR3 sequence: CASSVDPTPLAGGGNEQFF. The CDR3, as DNA: TGTGCCAGCAGCGTCGACCCGACCCCGTTGGCGGGAGGAGGGAATGAGCAGTTCTTC. The chain links TRBV9 to TRBJ2-1; 8 bases line up with TRBD2. The trim removed 2 bases at V and 7 bases at J, leaving 20 bases unmatched. Germline CDR1 is SGDLS and CDR2 is YYNGEE. CDR3 size: 19 residues.